These T cell receptor beta chains were read from a single sample in a study of T-cell reconstitution after alpha-beta-depleted transplantation in children. MiXCR, run by TCRdb on the PCR reads, gives a single entry per CDR3 protein. The sample holds about 900,000 distinct CDR3 sequences, around 30% seen once. Here the sequenced sample was PBMCs, mostly from graft donor cells, taken 360 days after TCRalphabeta/CD19-depleted stem cell transplant. The receptor source for this set is a boy under two years old who had a stem cell transplant for SCID, so the T cells may come from the graft donor. Both conserved end residues are part of each CDR3. The D gene is left open where the match is weak. Expanded clones are given a class, and other clones once, few, many or no size at all.

V gene: TRBV12-3/TRBV12-4; clone size: -; D gene: -; J gene: TRBJ1-1; CDR3 DNA: TGTGCCAGCAGTTTTATGAGGACCGAAGCTTTCTTT; CDR3 protein: CASSFMRTEAFF
V gene: TRBV28; clone size: many; D gene: TRBD1; J gene: TRBJ2-7; CDR3 DNA: TGTGCCAGCCGAACCCGGGACAGCTTCTCCTACGAGCAGTACTTC; CDR3 protein: CASRTRDSFSYEQYF
V gene: TRBV29-1; clone size: many; D gene: -; J gene: TRBJ1-6; CDR3 DNA: TGCAGCGTCCGTCACGGCTATAATTCACCCCTCCACTTT; CDR3 protein: CSVRHGYNSPLHF
V gene: TRBV24-1; clone size: few; D gene: -; J gene: TRBJ2-2; CDR3 DNA: TGTGCCACCAGCCCGGACACTCCGAACACCGGGGAGCTGTTTTTT; CDR3 protein: CATSPDTPNTGELFF
V gene: TRBV27; clone size: few; D gene: TRBD1; J gene: TRBJ1-5; CDR3 DNA: TGTGCCAGCAGTGCTGGACAGGGTCTTATTCAGCCCCAGCATTTT; CDR3 protein: CASSAGQGLIQPQHF
V gene: TRBV6-5; clone size: few; D gene: TRBD1; J gene: TRBJ1-2; CDR3 DNA: TGTGCCAGCAGTCACCGGGACAGTTGGTACTATGGCTACACCTTC; CDR3 protein: CASSHRDSWYYGYTF
V gene: TRBV7-9; clone size: -; D gene: -; J gene: TRBJ1-1; CDR3 DNA: TGTGCCAGCAGCTTTGACGATCTGATAGGTTTCTTT; CDR3 protein: CASSFDDLIGFF
V gene: TRBV6-5; clone size: few; D gene: TRBD1; J gene: TRBJ1-4; CDR3 DNA: TGTGCCAGCAGTTACGGGACAGGGCTAGGTGAAAAACTGTTTTTT; CDR3 protein: CASSYGTGLGEKLFF
V gene: TRBV2; clone size: few; D gene: -; J gene: TRBJ2-7; CDR3 DNA: TGTGCCAGCTGTGACGGGTCCTCCTACGAGCAGTACTTC; CDR3 protein: CASCDGSSYEQYF
V gene: TRBV6-5; clone size: -; D gene: -; J gene: TRBJ2-2; CDR3 DNA: TGTGCCAGCAGTTACGGTCGGACCACCGGGGAGCTGTTTTTT; CDR3 protein: CASSYGRTTGELFF
V gene: TRBV20-1; clone size: -; D gene: -; J gene: TRBJ2-1; CDR3 DNA: TGCAGTGCTAGCCGGACTGCAGGGGAATACAATGAGCAGTTCTTC; CDR3 protein: CSASRTAGEYNEQFF
V gene: TRBV5-1; clone size: few; D gene: TRBD1; J gene: TRBJ2-7; CDR3 DNA: TGCGCCAGCAGCTTGGAAGCACAGGGGAGCTCCTACGAGCAGTACTTC; CDR3 protein: CASSLEAQGSSYEQYF